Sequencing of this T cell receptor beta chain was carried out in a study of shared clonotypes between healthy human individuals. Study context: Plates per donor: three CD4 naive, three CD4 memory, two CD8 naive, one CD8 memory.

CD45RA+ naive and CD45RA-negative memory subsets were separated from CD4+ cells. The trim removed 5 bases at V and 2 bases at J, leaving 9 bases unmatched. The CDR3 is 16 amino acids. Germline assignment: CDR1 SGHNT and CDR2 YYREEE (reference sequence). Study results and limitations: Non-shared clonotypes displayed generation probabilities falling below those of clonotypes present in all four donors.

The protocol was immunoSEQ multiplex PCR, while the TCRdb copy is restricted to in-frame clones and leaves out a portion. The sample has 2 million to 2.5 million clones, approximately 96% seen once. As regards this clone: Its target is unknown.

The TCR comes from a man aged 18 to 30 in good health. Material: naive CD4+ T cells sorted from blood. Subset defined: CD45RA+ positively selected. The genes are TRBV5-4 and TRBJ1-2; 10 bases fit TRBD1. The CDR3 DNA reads TGTGCCAGCAGTCAACGACAGGGGGCAATGAACTATGGCTACACCTTC. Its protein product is CASSQRQGAMNYGYTF.